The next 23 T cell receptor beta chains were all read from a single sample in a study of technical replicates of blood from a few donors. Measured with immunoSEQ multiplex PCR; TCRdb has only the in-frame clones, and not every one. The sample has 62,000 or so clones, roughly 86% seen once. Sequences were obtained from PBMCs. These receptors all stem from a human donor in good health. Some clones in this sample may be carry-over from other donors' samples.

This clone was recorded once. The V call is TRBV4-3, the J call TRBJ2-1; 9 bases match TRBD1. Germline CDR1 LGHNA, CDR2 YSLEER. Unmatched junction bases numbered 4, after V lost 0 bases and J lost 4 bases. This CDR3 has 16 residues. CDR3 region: CASSQERDRDYNEQFF. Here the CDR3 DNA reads TGCGCCAGCAGCCAAGAACGGGACAGGGATTACAATGAGCAGTTCTTC.

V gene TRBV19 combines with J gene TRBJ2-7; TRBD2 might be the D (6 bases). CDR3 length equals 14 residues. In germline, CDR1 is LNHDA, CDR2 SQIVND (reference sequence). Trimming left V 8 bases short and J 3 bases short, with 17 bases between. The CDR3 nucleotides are TGTGCCAGTTCACCGGGGGATTTCAACTACGAGCAGTACTTC. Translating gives CASSPGDFNYEQYF.

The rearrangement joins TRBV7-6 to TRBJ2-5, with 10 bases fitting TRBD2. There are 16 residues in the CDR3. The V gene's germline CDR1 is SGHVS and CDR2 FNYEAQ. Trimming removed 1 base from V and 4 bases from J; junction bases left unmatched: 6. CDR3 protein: CASSLVAGTSVETQYF. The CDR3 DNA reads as TGTGCCAGCAGCTTAGTCGCGGGGACTAGCGTAGAGACCCAGTACTTC. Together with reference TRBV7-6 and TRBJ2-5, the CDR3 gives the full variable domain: GAGVSQSPRYKVTKRGQDVALRCDPISGHVSLYWYRQALGQGPEFLTYFNYEAQQDKSGLPNDRFSAERPEGSISTLTIQRTEQRDSAMYRCASSLVAGTSVETQYFGPGTRLLVL.

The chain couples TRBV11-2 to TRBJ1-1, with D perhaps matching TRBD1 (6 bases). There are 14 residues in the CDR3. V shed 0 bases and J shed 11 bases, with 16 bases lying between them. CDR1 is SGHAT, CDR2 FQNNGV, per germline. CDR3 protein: CASSLDPQGRVAFF. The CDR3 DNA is TGTGCCAGCAGCTTAGATCCCCAGGGGAGGGTGGCTTTCTTT.

CDR3 in DNA: TGTGCCAGCAGTTGGTGGTATAGGGGGCTCGCTGAAGCTTTCTTT. Its translation is CASSWWYRGLAEAFF. The chain employs TRBV27 and TRBJ1-1; 7 bases fit TRBD1. Per the germline V gene, CDR1 is MNHEY and CDR2 is SMNVEV (reference sequence). Losses at the gene ends were 4 bases for V and 6 bases for J; bases not matched to a gene: 11. The length of the CDR3 is 15 residues.

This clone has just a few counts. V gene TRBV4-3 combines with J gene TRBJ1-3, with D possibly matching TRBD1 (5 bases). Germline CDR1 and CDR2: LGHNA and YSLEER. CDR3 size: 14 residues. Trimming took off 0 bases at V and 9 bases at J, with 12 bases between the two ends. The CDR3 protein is CASSQDRNGGTIYF. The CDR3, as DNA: TGCGCCAGCAGCCAAGATAGGAACGGGGGCACCATATATTTT.

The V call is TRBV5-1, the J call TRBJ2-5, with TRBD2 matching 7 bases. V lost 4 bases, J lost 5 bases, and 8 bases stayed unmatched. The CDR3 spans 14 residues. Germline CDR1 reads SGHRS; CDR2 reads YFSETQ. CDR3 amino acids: CASSIGLEWETQYF. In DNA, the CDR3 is TGCGCCAGCAGCATAGGACTAGAGTGGGAGACCCAGTACTTC.

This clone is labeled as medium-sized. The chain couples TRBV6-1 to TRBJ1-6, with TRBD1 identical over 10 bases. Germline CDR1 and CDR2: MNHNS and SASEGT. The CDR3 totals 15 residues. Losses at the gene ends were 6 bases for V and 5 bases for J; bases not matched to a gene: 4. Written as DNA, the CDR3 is TGTGCCAGCAGCGCCGGGACAGGGGATAATTCACCCCTCCACTTT. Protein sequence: CASSAGTGDNSPLHF.

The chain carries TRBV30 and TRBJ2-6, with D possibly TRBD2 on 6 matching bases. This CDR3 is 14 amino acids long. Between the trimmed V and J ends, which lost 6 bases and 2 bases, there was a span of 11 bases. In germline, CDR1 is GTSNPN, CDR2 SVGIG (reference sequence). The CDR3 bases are TGTGCCTGTGGGACTTTACCTGGGGCCAACGTCCTGACTTTC. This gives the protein CACGTLPGANVLTF. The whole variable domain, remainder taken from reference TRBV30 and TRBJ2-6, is SQTIHQWPATLVQPVGSPLSLECTVEGTSNPNLYWYRQAAGRGLQLLFYSVGIGQISSEVPQNLSASRPQDRQFILSSKKLLLSDSGFYLCACGTLPGANVLTFGAGSRLTVL.

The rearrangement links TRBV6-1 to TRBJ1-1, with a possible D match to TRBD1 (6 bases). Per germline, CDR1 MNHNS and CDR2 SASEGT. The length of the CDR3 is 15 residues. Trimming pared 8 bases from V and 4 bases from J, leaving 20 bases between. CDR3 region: CASRRQTDRTTEAFF. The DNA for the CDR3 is TGTGCCAGCCGCCGACAGACAGACAGGACCACTGAAGCTTTCTTT.

The CDR3 region is CASRKTSDSYNEQFF. The CDR3 DNA reads TGTGCCAGCAGAAAGACTAGCGACTCCTACAATGAGCAGTTCTTC. The rearrangement joins TRBV11-2 to TRBJ2-1; 8 nucleotides line up with TRBD2. Germline assignment: CDR1 SGHAT and CDR2 FQNNGV. With V trimmed by 6 bases and J by 0 bases, 4 bases remained unmatched. The CDR3 is 15 residues long.

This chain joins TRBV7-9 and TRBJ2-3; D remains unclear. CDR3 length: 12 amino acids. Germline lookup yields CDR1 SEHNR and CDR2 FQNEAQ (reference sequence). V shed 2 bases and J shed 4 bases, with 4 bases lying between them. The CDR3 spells CASSLLADTQYF. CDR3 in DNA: TGTGCCAGCAGCTTATTAGCAGATACGCAGTATTTT.

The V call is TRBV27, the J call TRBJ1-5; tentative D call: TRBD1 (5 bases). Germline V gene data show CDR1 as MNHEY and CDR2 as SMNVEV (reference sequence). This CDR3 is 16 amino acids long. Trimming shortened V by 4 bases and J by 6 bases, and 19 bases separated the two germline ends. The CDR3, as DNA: TGTGCCAGCAGTTCAATACAGGTCGTTTCAGGTCAGCCCCAGCATTTT. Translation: CASSSIQVVSGQPQHF.

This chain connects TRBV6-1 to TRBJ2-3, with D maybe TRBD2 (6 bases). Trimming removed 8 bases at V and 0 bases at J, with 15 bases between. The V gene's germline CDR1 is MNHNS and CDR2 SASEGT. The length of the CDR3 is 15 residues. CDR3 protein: CASGGWDLSTDTQYF. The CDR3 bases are TGTGCCAGCGGGGGGTGGGACTTAAGCACAGATACGCAGTATTTT.

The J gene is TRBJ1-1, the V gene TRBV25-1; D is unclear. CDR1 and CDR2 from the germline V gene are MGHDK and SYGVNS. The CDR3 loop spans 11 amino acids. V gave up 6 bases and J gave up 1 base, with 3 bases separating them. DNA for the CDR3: TGTGCCAGCAGCGGGAACACTGAAGCTTTCTTT. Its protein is CASSGNTEAFF. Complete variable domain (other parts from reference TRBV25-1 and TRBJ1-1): EADIYQTPRYLVIGTGKKITLECSQTMGHDKMYWYQQDPGMELHLIHYSYGVNSTEKGDLSSESTVSRIRTEHFPLTLESARPSHTSQYLCASSGNTEAFFGQGTRLTVV.

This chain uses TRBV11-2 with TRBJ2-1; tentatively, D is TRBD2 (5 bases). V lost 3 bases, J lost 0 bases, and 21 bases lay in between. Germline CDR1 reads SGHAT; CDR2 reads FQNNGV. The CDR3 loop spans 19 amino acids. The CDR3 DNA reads TGTGCCAGCAGCTTGAGTCGGGGAACTGGCGGAAGCTCCTACAATGAGCAGTTCTTC. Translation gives CASSLSRGTGGSSYNEQFF.

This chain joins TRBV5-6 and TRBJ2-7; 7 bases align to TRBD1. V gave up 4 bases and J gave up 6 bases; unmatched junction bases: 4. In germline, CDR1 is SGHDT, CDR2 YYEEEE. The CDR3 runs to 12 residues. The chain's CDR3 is CASSLTGLEQYF. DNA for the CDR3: TGTGCCAGCAGCCTGACAGGGCTCGAGCAGTACTTC.

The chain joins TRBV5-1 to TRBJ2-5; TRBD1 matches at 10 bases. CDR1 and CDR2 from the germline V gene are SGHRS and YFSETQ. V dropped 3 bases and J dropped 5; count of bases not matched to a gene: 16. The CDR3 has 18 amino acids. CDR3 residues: CASSSIHNGQGGRETQYF. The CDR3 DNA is TGCGCCAGCAGCTCAATACACAATGGACAGGGGGGTAGGGAGACCCAGTACTTC.

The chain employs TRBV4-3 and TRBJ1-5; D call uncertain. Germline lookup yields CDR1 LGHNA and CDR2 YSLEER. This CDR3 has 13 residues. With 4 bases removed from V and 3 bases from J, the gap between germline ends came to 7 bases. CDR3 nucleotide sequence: TGCGCCAGCAGCCTCGGTAACAATCAGCCCCAGCATTTT. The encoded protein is CASSLGNNQPQHF.

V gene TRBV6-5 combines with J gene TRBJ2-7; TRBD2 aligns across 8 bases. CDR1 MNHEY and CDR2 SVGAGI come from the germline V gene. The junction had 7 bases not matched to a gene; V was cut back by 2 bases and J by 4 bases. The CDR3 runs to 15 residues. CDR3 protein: CASSYDAGGWYEQYF. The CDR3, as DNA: TGTGCCAGCAGTTACGATGCGGGAGGATGGTACGAGCAGTACTTC.

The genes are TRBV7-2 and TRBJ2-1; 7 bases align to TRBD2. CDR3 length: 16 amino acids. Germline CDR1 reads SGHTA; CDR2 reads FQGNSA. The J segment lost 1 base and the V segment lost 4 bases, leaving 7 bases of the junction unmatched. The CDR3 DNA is TGTGCCAGCAGCTCGACTAGCAGAGCATCCTACAATGAGCAGTTCTTC. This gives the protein CASSSTSRASYNEQFF.

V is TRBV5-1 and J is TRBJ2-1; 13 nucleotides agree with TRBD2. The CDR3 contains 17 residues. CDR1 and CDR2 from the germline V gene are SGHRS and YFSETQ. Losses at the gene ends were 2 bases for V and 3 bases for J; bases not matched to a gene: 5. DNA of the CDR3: TGCGCCAGCAGCTTTCACGGGACTAGCGGGGTCTACAATGAGCAGTTCTTC. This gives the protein CASSFHGTSGVYNEQFF.

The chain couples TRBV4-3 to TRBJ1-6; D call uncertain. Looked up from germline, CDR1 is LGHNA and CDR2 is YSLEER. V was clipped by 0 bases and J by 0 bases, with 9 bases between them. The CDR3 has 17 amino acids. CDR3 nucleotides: TGCGCCAGCAGCCAAGACACCCTTAGCTCCTATAATTCACCCCTCCACTTT. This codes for CASSQDTLSSYNSPLHF.